This T cell receptor (beta chain) was captured in a study of blood T cell repertoires in COVID-19. Study in general: Sources were T cells, B-cell-depleted T cells, or PBMCs; the material itself was cDNA or gDNA.

In the original analysis: Nucleated cell number was recorded as an estimate derived from reference gene primer amplification. The table came from immunoSEQ multiplex PCR; TCRdb's copy has only in-frame clones and leaves some out. That table supplies the V and J calls and clone size; D and trimming were determined from the DNA. The sample records 200,000 or so clones, around 90% being singletons. This CDR3 has 14 amino acids. CDR1 and CDR2 from the germline V gene are LGHDT and YNNKEL (reference sequence). With 4 bases clipped from V and 5 bases from J, the junction kept 5 bases outside the gene matches.

The chain couples TRBV3-1 (or the pseudogene TRBV3-2) to TRBJ2-7, with 10 bases identical to TRBD1. This sequence originates from a young man who had recovered from COVID-19. Sequences were obtained from PBMCs or T cells enriched from blood (not recorded which). The CDR3 spells CASSRRQGANEQYF. The CDR3 coding sequence is TGTGCCAGCAGCCGCCGACAGGGGGCCAACGAGCAGTACTTC.